Below, 12 T cell receptor beta chains from the same sample are listed, as sequenced in a study of OX40 agonist ivuxolimab in advanced cancers. TCRdb keeps only in-frame clones here, not all; method: immunoSEQ multiplex PCR. The sample lists around 53,000 clones, almost 90% seen once, with 5.5% to 7% in the top ten. The input for sequencing was CD4+ or CD8+ T cells sorted from blood, taken in a trial of the OX40 agonist ivuxolimab. The receptors here all came from an adult with an advanced solid tumor such as melanoma, head and neck, liver or kidney cancer.

The table lists this clone with a few counts. The CDR3 reads CASSHGTANTGELFF. The CDR3 nucleotides are TGCGCCAGCAGCCATGGGACCGCGAACACCGGGGAGCTGTTTTTT. V gene TRBV10-1 combines with J gene TRBJ2-2; D is perhaps TRBD1 or TRBD2 (5 bases each). Germline V gene sequence: CDR1 WNHNN, CDR2 SYGVQD (reference sequence). The CDR3 contains 15 residues. The germline V and J ends were trimmed by 6 bases and 0 bases, with 11 bases remaining between them.

This chain links TRBV11-1 with TRBJ2-7; 7 bases line up with TRBD1. The CDR3 has 13 amino acids. V lost 4 bases to trimming and J lost 3 bases; unmatched junction nucleotides: 3. In germline, CDR1 is SGHAT, CDR2 FQDESV (reference sequence). CDR3 amino acids: CASSSGQFYEQYF. In nucleotides, the CDR3 is TGTGCCAGCAGCTCGGGACAGTTCTACGAGCAGTACTTC.

In nucleotides, the CDR3 is TGTGCCACCTCGGACAGGGCGAACACCGGGGAGCTGTTTTTT. This sequence encodes CATSDRANTGELFF. This chain uses TRBV9 with TRBJ2-2; 8 bases fit TRBD1. The germline gives CDR1 SGDLS, CDR2 YYNGEE. V dropped 9 bases and J dropped 0; count of bases not matched to a gene: 4. The CDR3 runs to 14 residues. Combining the CDR3 with reference TRBV9 and TRBJ2-2 gives the whole variable domain DSGVTQTPKHLITATGQRVTLRCSPRSGDLSVYWYQQSLDQGLQFLIQYYNGEERAKGNILERFSAQQFPDLHSELNLSSLELGDSALYFCATSDRANTGELFFGEGSRLTVL.

The rearrangement links TRBV6-6 to TRBJ2-3; TRBD2 agrees at 9 bases. The CDR3 sequence is 14 residues long. Losses at the gene ends were 11 bases for V and 5 bases for J; bases not matched to a gene: 11. Looked up from germline, CDR1 is MNHNY and CDR2 is SVGAGI (reference sequence). CDR3 amino acids: CAGNSGSGGDTQYF. The CDR3 DNA follows: TGTGCCGGAAATAGCGGGAGTGGGGGAGATACGCAGTATTTT.

The chain carries TRBV6-4 and TRBJ2-5, with unresolved D. Germline V gives CDR1 MRHNA, CDR2 SNTAGT. The V gene lost 4 bases and the J gene lost 5 bases, with 11 bases spanning the gap. The CDR3 runs to 13 residues. CDR3 nucleotide sequence: TGTGCCAGCAGTGCCGATCACGGGGAGACCCAGTACTTC. It encodes CASSADHGETQYF.

The V call is TRBV2, the J call TRBJ2-7; D gene uncertain. V was trimmed by 6 bases and J by 6 bases, leaving 12 bases between them. Germline-derived CDR1 and CDR2 are SNHLY and FYNNEI. The CDR3 runs 12 residues. CDR3 nucleotides: TGTGCCAGCAGAAACACCGTTTCCGAGCAGTACTTC. It specifies CASRNTVSEQYF.

J is TRBJ2-5 and V is TRBV6-1; D gene uncertain. The V and J ends lost 4 bases and 3 bases respectively, with 6 bases between them. Germline CDR1 MNHNS, CDR2 SASEGT. This CDR3 contains 12 residues. For the CDR3, the DNA is TGTGCCAGCAGTGTAGCAGAAGAGACCCAGTACTTC. Its translation is CASSVAEETQYF.

This chain uses TRBV7-8 with TRBJ2-3, with 11 bases lining up with TRBD2. This CDR3 has 16 residues. From germline, CDR1 is SGHVS and CDR2 FQNEAQ. Trimming cost V 5 bases and J 2 bases; bases outside gene matches: 6. The CDR3 nucleotides read TGTGCCAGCAGCCGCAGACTAGCGGGACACACAGATACGCAGTATTTT. Its protein product is CASSRRLAGHTDTQYF.

This clone was detected once. An end of the junction differs from the germline gene, which may be a read error. The same CDR3 arises from other DNA sequences in this sample as well. This rearrangement joins TRBV10-3 to TRBJ1-1; perhaps TRBD1 as D (6 bases). Germline V gene lookup returns CDR1 ENHRY and CDR2 SYGVKD. This CDR3 is 12 amino acids long. In nucleotides, the CDR3 is TGTGCCATCAGTGAGAGGGACACTGAAGCCTTCTTT. It yields the protein CAISERDTEAFF.

The chain uses TRBV7-8 and TRBJ1-1, with D hard to call. The CDR3 runs 16 residues. Germline V gene data show CDR1 as SGHVS and CDR2 as FQNEAQ. V was shortened by 5 bases and J by 1 base, with 17 bases between the two germline ends. Written as DNA, the CDR3 is TGTGCCAGCAGCACGCGGTTTTGGGAGAAGAACACTGAAGCTTTCTTT. Its translation: CASSTRFWEKNTEAFF.

V gene TRBV28 combines with J gene TRBJ1-1, with TRBD1 identical over 11 bases. The germline V gene has CDR1 MDHEN and CDR2 SYDVKM. V was pared by 6 bases and J by 4 bases, with 7 bases of the junction left unmatched. The CDR3 loop spans 15 amino acids. CDR3 amino acids: CASRSGTGGTTEAFF. CDR3 DNA: TGTGCCAGCAGATCCGGGACAGGGGGGACCACTGAAGCTTTCTTT.

The gene calls are TRBV10-2 and TRBJ1-1, with a weak D call TRBD1 (6 bases). Germline V CDR1 and CDR2: WSHSY, SAAADI. This CDR3 has 11 residues. V was trimmed by 6 bases and J by 9 bases, leaving 11 bases between them. The CDR3 DNA reads as TGCGCCAGCAGGAGCCGGGACAAAGCTTTCTTT. Translated: CASRSRDKAFF.